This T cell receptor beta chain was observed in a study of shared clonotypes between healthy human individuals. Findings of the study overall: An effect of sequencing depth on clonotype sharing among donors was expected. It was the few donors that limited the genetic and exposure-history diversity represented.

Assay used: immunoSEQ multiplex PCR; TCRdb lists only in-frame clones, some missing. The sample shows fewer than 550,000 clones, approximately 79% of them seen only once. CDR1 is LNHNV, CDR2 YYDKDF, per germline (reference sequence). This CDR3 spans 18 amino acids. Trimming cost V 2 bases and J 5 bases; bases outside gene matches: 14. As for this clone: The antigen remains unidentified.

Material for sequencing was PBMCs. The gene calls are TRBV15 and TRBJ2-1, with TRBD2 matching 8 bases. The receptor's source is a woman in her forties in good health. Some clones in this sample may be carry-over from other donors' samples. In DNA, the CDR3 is TGTGCCACCAGCAGACCTCCTTCAAGCGGGACTAGGAACAATGAGCAGTTCTTC. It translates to CATSRPPSSGTRNNEQFF.